One sample yielded the 5 T cell receptor beta chains listed below, sequenced in a study of CD8 T cells in Susac syndrome. RNA, at about 0.5 to 1 ug, was reverse transcribed with random hexamers. MiXCR was run by TCRdb on the immunoSEQ multiplex PCR reads, yielding one entry per CDR3 protein. The sample shows about 120,000 distinct CDR3 sequences, around 94% of them seen only once. Specimen: CD8+ T cells from PBMCs. The source of these receptors is a human donor with Susac syndrome.

The genes are TRBV12-3 or TRBV12-4 and TRBJ2-3; D tentatively reads TRBD1 or TRBD2 (5 bases each). Deletions cut 2 bases from V and 3 bases from J, with 12 bases between. This CDR3 is 15 amino acids long. Here the CDR3 DNA reads TGTGCCAGCAGTTTAAAGGGCAGGGAGACAGATACGCAGTATTTT. Translation gives CASSLKGRETDTQYF.

The V and J genes are TRBV9 and TRBJ1-2; 7 bases map to TRBD1. The CDR3 has 13 residues. The germline V gene has CDR1 SGDLS and CDR2 YYNGEE. Trimming removed 4 bases from V and 3 bases from J; junction bases left unmatched: 3. The CDR3 is CASSFGQDYGYTF. DNA of the CDR3: TGTGCCAGCAGCTTCGGACAGGACTATGGCTACACCTTC.

This chain joins TRBV4-2 and TRBJ2-1; D is undetermined. CDR3 length equals 12 residues. From germline, CDR1 is LGHNA and CDR2 YNFKEQ. V was clipped by 3 bases and J by 15 bases, with 15 bases between them. Here the CDR3 DNA reads TGTGCCAGCAGCCACTCCAGCCTTGATAGGTTCTTC. It codes for CASSHSSLDRFF.

This rearrangement joins TRBV20-1 to TRBJ1-5; D uncertain. The CDR3 has 14 amino acids. V shed 0 bases and J shed 1 base, with 7 bases lying between them. Germline V CDR1 and CDR2: DFQATT, SNEGSKA (reference sequence). The CDR3 sequence is CSARDRGSNQPQHF. CDR3 sequence (DNA): TGCAGTGCTAGAGACCGAGGGAGCAATCAGCCCCAGCATTTT.

This clonotype was counted a single time. The gene calls are TRBV15 and TRBJ2-3; unclear D gene. Germline lookup yields CDR1 LNHNV and CDR2 YYDKDF (reference sequence). The CDR3 sequence is 13 residues long. V lost 5 bases and J lost 4, with 10 bases in between. CDR3 in amino acids: CATSRPPADTQYF. Written as DNA, the CDR3 is TGTGCCACCAGCCGACCCCCGGCAGATACGCAGTATTTT. Full variable domain (rest looked up from reference TRBV15 and TRBJ2-3): DAMVIQNPRYQVTQFGKPVTLSCSQTLNHNVMYWYQQKSSQAPKLLFHYYDKDFNNEADTPDNFQSRRPNTSFCFLDIRSPGLGDTAMYLCATSRPPADTQYFGPGTRLTVL.